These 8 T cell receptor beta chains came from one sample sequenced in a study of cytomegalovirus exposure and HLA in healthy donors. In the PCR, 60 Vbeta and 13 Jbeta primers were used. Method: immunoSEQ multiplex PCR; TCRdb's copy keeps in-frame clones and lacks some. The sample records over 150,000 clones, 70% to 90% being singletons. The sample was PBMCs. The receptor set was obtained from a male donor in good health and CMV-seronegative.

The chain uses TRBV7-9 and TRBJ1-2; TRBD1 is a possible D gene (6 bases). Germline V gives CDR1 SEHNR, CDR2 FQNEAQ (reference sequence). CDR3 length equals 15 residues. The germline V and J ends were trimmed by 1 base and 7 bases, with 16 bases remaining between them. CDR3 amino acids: CASSLGGQLRGGYTF. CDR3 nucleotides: TGTGCCAGCAGCTTAGGCGGACAGTTGAGGGGTGGCTACACCTTC. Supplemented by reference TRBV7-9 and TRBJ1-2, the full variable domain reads DTGVSQNPRHKITKRGQNVTFRCDPISEHNRLYWYRQTLGQGPEFLTYFQNEAQLEKSRLLSDRFSAERPKGSFSTLEIQRTEQGDSAMYLCASSLGGQLRGGYTFGSGTRLTVV.

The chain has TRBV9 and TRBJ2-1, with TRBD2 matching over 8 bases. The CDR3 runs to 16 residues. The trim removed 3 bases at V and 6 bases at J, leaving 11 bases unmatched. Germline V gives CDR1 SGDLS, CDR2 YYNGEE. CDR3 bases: TGTGCCAGCAGCGCGAACTTAGCGGGACCTTTCAATGAGCAGTTCTTC. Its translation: CASSANLAGPFNEQFF.

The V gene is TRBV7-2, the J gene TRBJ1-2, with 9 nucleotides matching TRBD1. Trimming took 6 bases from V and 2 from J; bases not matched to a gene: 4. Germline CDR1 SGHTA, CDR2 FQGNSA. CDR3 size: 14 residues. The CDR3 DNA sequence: TGTGCCAGCAGGTTACAGGGGGCCAACTATGGCTACACCTTC. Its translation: CASRLQGANYGYTF.

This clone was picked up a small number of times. The CDR3 protein is CASSAGNNSPLHF. The CDR3, as DNA: TGCGCCAGCAGCGCGGGGAATAATTCACCCCTCCACTTT. V gene TRBV5-1 combines with J gene TRBJ1-6; D gene unclear. The germline V gene has CDR1 SGHRS and CDR2 YFSETQ. The CDR3 runs to 13 residues. Deletions cut 4 bases from V and 5 bases from J, with 7 bases between.

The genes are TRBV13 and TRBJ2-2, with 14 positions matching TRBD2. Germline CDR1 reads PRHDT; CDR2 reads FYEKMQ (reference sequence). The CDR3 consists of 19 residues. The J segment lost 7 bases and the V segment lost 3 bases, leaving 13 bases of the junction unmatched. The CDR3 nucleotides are TGTGCCAGCAGCTTCGGACTAGCGGGAGGCCCGGGGCCGAGCGGGGAGCTGTTTTTT. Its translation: CASSFGLAGGPGPSGELFF.

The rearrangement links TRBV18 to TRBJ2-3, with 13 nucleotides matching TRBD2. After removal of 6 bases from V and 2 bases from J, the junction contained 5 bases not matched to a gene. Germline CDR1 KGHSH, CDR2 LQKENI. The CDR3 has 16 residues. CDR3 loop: CASSLLAGGVTDTQYF. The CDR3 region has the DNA TGTGCCAGCTCCCTACTAGCGGGGGGGGTCACAGATACGCAGTATTTT.

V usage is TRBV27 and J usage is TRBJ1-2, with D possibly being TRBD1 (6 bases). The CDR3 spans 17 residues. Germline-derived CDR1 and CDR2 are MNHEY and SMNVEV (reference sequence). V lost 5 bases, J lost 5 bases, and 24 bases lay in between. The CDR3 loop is CASSHRQEEGGGYGYTF. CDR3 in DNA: TGTGCCAGCAGTCACAGACAGGAGGAGGGGGGAGGGTATGGCTACACCTTC.

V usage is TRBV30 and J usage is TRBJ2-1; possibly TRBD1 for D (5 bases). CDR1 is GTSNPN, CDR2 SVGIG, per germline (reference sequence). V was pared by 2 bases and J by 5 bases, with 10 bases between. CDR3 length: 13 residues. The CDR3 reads CAWSLGRDNEQFF. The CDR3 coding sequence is TGTGCCTGGAGTCTGGGCAGGGACAATGAGCAGTTCTTC.